This T cell receptor (beta chain) originates from a study of OX40 agonist ivuxolimab in advanced cancers. At the level of the study: Patients got intravenous ivuxolimab at 0.01 to 10 mg/kg every 2 weeks. Regarding the study as a whole: More expanded clones were found, on average, in CD8+ than in CD4+ T cells.

Clones were read by immunoSEQ multiplex PCR, and TCRdb kept only the in-frame ones, dropping some. Altogether more than 80,000 clones are present, more than 80% being singletons, with the ten largest covering about 1.6%. Notes on this clone: Its target is not known.

With 8 bases removed from V and 0 bases from J, the gap between germline ends came to 20 bases. The length of the CDR3 is 16 residues. From germline, CDR1 is MDHEN and CDR2 SYDVKM. This receptor was identified in an adult with an advanced solid tumor such as melanoma, head and neck, liver or kidney cancer. Sample: CD4+ or CD8+ T cells sorted from blood, taken in a trial of the OX40 agonist ivuxolimab. The chain combines TRBV28 with TRBJ2-7, with a possible D match to TRBD2 (6 bases). The CDR3 DNA sequence: TGTGCCAGCTCACGGGACTCCTATTTTAGCTCCTACGAGCAGTACTTC. Translating it yields CASSRDSYFSSYEQYF.